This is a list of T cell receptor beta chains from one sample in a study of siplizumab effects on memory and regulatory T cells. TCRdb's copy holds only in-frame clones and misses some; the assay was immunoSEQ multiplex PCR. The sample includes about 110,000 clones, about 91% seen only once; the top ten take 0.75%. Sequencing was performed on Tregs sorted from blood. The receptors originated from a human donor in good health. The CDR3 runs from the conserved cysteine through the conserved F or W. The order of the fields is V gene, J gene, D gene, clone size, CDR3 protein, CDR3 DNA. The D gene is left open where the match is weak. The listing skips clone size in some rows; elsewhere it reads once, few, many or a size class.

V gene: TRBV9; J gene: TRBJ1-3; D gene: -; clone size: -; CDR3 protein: CASSVGGQVGNTIYF; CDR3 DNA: TGTGCCAGCAGCGTAGGGGGGCAAGTTGGAAACACCATATATTTT
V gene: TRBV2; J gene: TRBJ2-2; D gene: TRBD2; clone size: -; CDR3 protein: CASSAKLAGGVGELFF; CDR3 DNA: TGTGCCAGCAGTGCAAAACTAGCGGGAGGGGTCGGGGAGCTGTTTTTT
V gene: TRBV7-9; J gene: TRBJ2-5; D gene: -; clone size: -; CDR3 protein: CASSLHRLLGETQYF; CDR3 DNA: TGTGCCAGCAGCCTTCACAGGCTCTTGGGGGAGACCCAGTACTTC
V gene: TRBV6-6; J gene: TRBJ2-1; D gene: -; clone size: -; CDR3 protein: CASSPGGPSYNEQFF; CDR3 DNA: TGTGCCAGCAGCCCCGGGGGTCCCTCCTACAATGAGCAGTTCTTC
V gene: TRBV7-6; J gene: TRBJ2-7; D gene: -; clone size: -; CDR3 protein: CASSLAREYEQYF; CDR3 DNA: TGTGCCAGCAGCTTAGCCCGGGAATACGAGCAGTACTTC
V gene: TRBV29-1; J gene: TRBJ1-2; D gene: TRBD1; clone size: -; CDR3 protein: CSVEGRTGTLNGYTF; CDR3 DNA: TGCAGCGTTGAGGGGAGGACAGGGACTCTCAATGGCTACACCTTC
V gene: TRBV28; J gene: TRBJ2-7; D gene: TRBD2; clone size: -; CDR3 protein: CASRSGGRGAEYEQYF; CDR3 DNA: TGTGCCAGCCGGAGTGGAGGGCGGGGGGCCGAGTACGAGCAGTACTTC
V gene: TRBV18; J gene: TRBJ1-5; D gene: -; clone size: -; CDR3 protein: CASSLGSLNQPQHF; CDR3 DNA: TGTGCCAGCTCATTGGGGTCCCTAAATCAGCCCCAGCATTTT
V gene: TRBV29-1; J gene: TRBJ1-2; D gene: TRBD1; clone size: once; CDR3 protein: CSVEDFVGQGALGYTF; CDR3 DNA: TGCAGCGTTGAAGATTTCGTGGGACAGGGGGCATTAGGCTACACCTTC
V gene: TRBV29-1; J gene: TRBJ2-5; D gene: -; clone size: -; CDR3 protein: CSVERGPRETQYF; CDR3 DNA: TGCAGCGTTGAAAGAGGGCCCCGAGAGACCCAGTACTTC
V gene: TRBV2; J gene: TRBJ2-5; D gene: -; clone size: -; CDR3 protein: CASKADTSQETQYF; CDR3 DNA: TGTGCCAGCAAGGCAGACACTTCCCAAGAGACCCAGTACTTC
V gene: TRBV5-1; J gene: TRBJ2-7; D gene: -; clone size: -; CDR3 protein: CASSQGLPLGEQYF; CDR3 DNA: TGCGCCAGCAGCCAGGGTCTACCTCTGGGGGAGCAGTACTTC
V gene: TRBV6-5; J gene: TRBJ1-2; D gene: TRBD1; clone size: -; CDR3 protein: CASSYSTGTNYGYTF; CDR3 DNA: TGTGCCAGCAGTTACTCGACAGGGACCAACTATGGCTACACCTTC
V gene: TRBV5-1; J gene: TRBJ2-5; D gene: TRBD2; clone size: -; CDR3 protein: CASRAGALAGVPWGTQYF; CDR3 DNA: TGCGCCAGCAGGGCTGGGGCACTAGCGGGGGTTCCGTGGGGGACCCAGTACTTC
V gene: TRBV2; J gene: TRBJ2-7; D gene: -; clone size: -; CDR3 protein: CASKGHPLAYEQYF; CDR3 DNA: TGTGCCAGCAAGGGACACCCATTGGCCTACGAGCAGTACTTC
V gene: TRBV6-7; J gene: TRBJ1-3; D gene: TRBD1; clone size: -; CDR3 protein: CASSSRTGRGNTIYF; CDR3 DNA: TGTGCCAGCAGTTCAAGGACAGGGAGAGGAAACACCATATATTTT
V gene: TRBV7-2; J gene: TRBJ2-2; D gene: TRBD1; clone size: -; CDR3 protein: CASSLPGTASDAGELFF; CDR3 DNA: TGTGCCAGCAGCCTTCCCGGGACAGCTTCCGACGCCGGGGAGCTGTTTTTT
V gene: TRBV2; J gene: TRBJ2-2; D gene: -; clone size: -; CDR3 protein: CASRGGPAGELFF; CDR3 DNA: TGTGCCAGCAGAGGGGGGCCAGCCGGGGAGCTGTTTTTT
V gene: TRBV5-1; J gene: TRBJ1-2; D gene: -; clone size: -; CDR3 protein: CASTPGQWDYGYTF; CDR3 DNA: TGCGCCAGCACACCGGGGCAGTGGGACTATGGCTACACCTTC
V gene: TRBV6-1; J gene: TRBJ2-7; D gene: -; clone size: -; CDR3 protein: CASSEEGYEQYF; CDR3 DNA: TGTGCCAGCAGTGAAGAGGGTTACGAGCAGTACTTC
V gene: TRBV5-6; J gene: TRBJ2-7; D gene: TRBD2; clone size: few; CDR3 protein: CASSQREEQYF; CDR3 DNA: TGTGCCAGCAGCCAGCGGGAGGAGCAGTACTTC
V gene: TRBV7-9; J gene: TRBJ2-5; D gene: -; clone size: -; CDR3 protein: CASSSPGAGTQYF; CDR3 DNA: TGTGCCAGCAGCTCCCCGGGGGCGGGGACCCAGTACTTC
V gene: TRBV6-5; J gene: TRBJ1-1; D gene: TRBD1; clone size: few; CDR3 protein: CASSPPGQGRPVAFF; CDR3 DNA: TGTGCCAGCAGTCCGCCGGGACAGGGGCGACCGGTCGCTTTCTTT
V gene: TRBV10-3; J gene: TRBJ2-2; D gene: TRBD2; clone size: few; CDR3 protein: CATFQPGLAGAGELFF; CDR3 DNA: TGTGCCACCTTTCAACCGGGACTAGCGGGAGCCGGGGAGCTGTTTTTT
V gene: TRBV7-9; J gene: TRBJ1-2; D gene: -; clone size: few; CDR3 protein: CASSFNSLRSYGYTF; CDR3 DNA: TGTGCCAGCAGCTTCAACAGTCTGAGGTCCTATGGCTACACCTTC
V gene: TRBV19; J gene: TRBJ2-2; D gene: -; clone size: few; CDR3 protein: CASRVTGELFF; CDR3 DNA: TGTGCCAGTAGGGTCACCGGGGAGCTGTTTTTT
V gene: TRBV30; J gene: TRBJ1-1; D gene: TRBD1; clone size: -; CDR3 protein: CAWSHQGDTEAFF; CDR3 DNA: TGTGCCTGGAGTCATCAGGGGGACACTGAAGCTTTCTTT
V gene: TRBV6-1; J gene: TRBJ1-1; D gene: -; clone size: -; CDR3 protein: CASRTHMNTEAFF; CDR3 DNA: TGTGCCAGCAGGACACACATGAACACTGAAGCTTTCTTT
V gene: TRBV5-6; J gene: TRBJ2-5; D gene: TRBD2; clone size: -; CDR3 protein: CASSGLGWRGVQETQYF; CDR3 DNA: TGTGCCAGCAGCGGGCTCGGTTGGCGGGGGGTTCAAGAGACCCAGTACTTC
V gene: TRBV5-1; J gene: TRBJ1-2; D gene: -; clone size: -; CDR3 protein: CASSLWRRDNGYTF; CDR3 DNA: TGCGCCAGCAGCTTGTGGCGCAGGGACAATGGCTACACCTTC
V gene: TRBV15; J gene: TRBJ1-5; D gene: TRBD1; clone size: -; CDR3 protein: CATSRRQGRGQPQHF; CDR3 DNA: TGTGCCACCAGCCGAAGACAGGGTCGGGGACAGCCCCAGCATTTT
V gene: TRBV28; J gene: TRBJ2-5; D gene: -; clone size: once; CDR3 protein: CASSLWTAETQYF; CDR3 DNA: TGTGCCAGCAGTTTATGGACAGCTGAGACCCAGTACTTC
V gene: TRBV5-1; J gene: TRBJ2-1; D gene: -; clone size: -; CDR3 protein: CASSLRTSYNEQFF; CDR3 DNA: TGCGCCAGCAGCTTGAGGACCTCCTACAATGAGCAGTTCTTC
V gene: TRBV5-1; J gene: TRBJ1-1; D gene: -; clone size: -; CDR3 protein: CASSWVGVSNTEAFF; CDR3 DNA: TGCGCCAGCAGCTGGGTGGGGGTCTCGAACACTGAAGCTTTCTTT
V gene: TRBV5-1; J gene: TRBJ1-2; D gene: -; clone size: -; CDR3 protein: CASSLAGTLNGYTF; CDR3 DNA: TGCGCCAGCAGCTTGGCCGGGACGTTGAACGGCTACACCTTC
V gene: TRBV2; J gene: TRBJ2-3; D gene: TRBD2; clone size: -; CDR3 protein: CASSPSGRGDTQYF; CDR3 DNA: TGTGCCAGCAGCCCTAGCGGGAGGGGAGATACGCAGTATTTT
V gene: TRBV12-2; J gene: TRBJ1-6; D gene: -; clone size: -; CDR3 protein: CASRSSPQRKGPSSYNSPLHF; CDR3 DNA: TGTGCAAGTCGCTCATCACCGCAAAGGAAAGGTCCCAGCTCCTATAATTCACCCCTCCACTTT
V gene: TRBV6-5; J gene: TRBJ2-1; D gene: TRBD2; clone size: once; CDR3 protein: CASSYSGLPYNEQFF; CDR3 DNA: TGTGCCAGCAGTTACTCGGGACTACCCTACAATGAGCAGTTCTTC
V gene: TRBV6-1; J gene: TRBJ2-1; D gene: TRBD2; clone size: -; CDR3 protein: CASSDPGLAGMGQFF; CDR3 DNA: TGTGCCAGCAGCGATCCGGGACTAGCGGGTATGGGGCAGTTCTTC
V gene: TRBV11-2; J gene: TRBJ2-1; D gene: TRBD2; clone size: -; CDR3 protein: CASSLRTSGYNEQFF; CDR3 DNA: TGTGCCAGCAGCTTAAGGACTAGCGGGTACAATGAGCAGTTCTTC
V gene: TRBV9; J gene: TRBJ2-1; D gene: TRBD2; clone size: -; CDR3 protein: CASSSHGVSGSRSYNEQFF; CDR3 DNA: TGTGCCAGCAGCTCCCACGGGGTGAGCGGGAGCAGGTCCTACAATGAGCAGTTCTTC
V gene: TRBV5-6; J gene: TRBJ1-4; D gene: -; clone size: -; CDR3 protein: CASSRPSGGGREEKLFF; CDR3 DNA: TGTGCCAGCAGCCGCCCCTCGGGGGGGGGCCGAGAGGAAAAACTGTTTTTT